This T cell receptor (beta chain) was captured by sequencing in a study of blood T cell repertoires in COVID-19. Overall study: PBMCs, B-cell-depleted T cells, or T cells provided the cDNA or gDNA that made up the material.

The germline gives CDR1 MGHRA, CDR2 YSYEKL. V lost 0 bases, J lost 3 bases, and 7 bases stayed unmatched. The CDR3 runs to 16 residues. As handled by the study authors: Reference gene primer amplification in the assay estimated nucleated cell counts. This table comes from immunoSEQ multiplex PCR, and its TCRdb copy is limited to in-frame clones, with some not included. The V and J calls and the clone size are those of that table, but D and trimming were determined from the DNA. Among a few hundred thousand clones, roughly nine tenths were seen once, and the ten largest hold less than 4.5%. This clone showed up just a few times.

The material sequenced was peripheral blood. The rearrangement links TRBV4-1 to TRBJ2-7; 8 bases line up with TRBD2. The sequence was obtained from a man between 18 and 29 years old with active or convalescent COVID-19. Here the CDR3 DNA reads TGCGCCAGCAGCCAAGAAGGTCCGGGAGGGTTCTACGAGCAGTACTTC. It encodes CASSQEGPGGFYEQYF.